This entry is about one T cell receptor beta chain. Its antigen has not been determined. The input lacks base qualities; no much larger clone sits a single base away. Ends trimmed: V by 6 bases, J by 10 bases; bases unmatched to a gene: 14. CDR1 and CDR2, per the germline V gene, are MDHEN and SYDVKM. The CDR3, from cysteine to phenylalanine, totals 14 residues. Just CDR3 DNA is preserved here, 42 bases in frame from base 1. The data stem from a study of memory CD4+ T cells and cytomegalovirus serostatus (dated by TCRdb to the late 2010s). Concerning the study at large: The cohort included around 35 healthy adults from Belgium, of whom 9 were CMV seropositive and roughly 24 were CMV seronegative. The study sequenced CD4+ memory TCRbeta repertoires of a Belgian cohort with known cytomegalovirus serostatus to replicate a published TCR-based CMV serostatus classifier. Findings and caveats that apply to the study as a whole: Among the 150 or so previously reported CMV-associated TCRbeta sequences, some 62 showed up in the CD4+ memory repertoires, with each one found in between one and five individuals. For predicting CMV serostatus, the median bootstrapped AUC was about 0.96 using the original framework and less than 0.93 using a US-trained random forest. A median bootstrapped AUC of around 0.95 with a 95% CI of 0.76-1.00 was achieved on the Belgian cohort by the original-framework classifier. The results were interpreted as suggesting that the CMV-associated TCR signature is mostly present in the CD4+ memory repertoire. Only CD4+CD45RO+ memory cells were sequenced, in contrast to the original study, in which naive and memory CD4+ and CD8+ populations were covered.

The Quick-DNA Microprep Kit was used to extract genomic DNA from the sorted cells. Amplification of TCRbeta DNA was done with the immunoSEQ hsTCRbeta kit, following the protocol from the manufacturer. An Illumina MiSeq instrument was used to sequence the TCRbeta libraries. Per the authors' processing: Following removal of out-of-frame sequences, 2 million to 2.5 million distinct TCRbeta sequences were retained, with an average of roughly 62,000 per individual. Two values were used to score each individual: the count of some 150 previously reported CMV-associated TCRbeta sequences and the total count of productive distinct TCRbeta sequences. A beta-binomial model was reimplemented in Python, and scikit-learn random forests with default parameters were trained on US cohort data. Classifier performance on the Belgian cohort was reported as the median AUC with percentile confidence intervals calculated over 10,000 bootstrap iterations. TCRdb carries this immuneACCESS record with in-frame sequences only. Its versions omit some clonotypes, under half of them owing to an unresolved V gene in the studies checked, with the rest unexplained. The D gene and trimming were derived from the DNA, and the V and J assignments and clone size from that table. Present in this sample are approximately 53,000 clones, under 80% of which were seen just once. Jointly, the top ten make up approximately 0.65% of the sample.

A FACSAria II was used to sort memory CD4+ T cells, defined as single viable CD3+CD4+CD8-CD45RO+ cells. To determine CMV serostatus, a Roche Elecsys assay was used that detects serum IgG against CMV pp150, pp28, p38 and p52. Following thawing, total CD4+ T cells were enriched through positive selection using CD4 magnetic microbeads. Samples originated from another study that specifically interrogated the CD4+ T cell memory repertoire. Peripheral blood mononuclear cells were isolated and cryopreserved according to standard operating procedures, and serum was stored at -80 degrees C. CD3-PerCP (BW264/56), CD4-APC (RPA-T4), CD45RO-PE (UCHT1) and CD8-Pacific Orange (3B5) antibodies were used for staining, and non-viable cells were excluded with Sytox blue.

The rearranged chain carries TRBV28 and TRBJ1-1; 7 central nucleotides agree with TRBD1. Sequenced material: memory CD4+ T cells from blood. The receptor was derived from an adult in good health and CMV-seronegative. This receptor carries the CDR3 CASRAGTAARGAFF. The nucleotide sequence reads TGTGCCAGCAGAGCGGGGACAGCCGCGAGGGGAGCTTTCTTT.